In its sample, the clone carrying this TCR beta chain was seen a few times. Its target is not known. This entry comes from a study of beta chain features in type 1 diabetes. Study in general: The samples had 85 million to 140 million sorted cells examined in all. The study's findings and limits: Cells that show high TCR expression could be over-represented by cDNA sequencing. Small HLA sub-analyses could not settle whether HLA shapes TCRB rearrangement.

cDNA synthesis used the whole RNA isolate, giving expressed TCRB sequences. Roughly 3.6 million reads per sample were averaged for naive, central memory and regulatory samples. Repertoires were generated with immunoSEQ multiplex PCR, while TCRdb's copy carries only in-frame clones and drops some. Among hundreds of thousands of clones, 25% to 35% were seen once, and the ten largest hold roughly 0.066%. Germline CDR1 reads MDHEN; CDR2 reads SYDVKM. V was pared by 2 bases and J by 6 bases, with 4 bases of the junction left unmatched. This CDR3 is 15 amino acids long. Sequencing was carried out using naive CD4+ T cells from blood. V and J are TRBV28 and TRBJ2-1; 10 bases map to TRBD2. This sequence originates from a young man in good health. CDR3 residues: CASSLLTSGVNEQFF. CDR3 coding DNA: TGTGCCAGCAGTTTACTTACTAGCGGGGTCAATGAGCAGTTCTTC.